This is a list of T cell receptor beta chains from one sample in a study of blood T cells in healthy people across ages. TCRdb ran MiXCR on the 5' RACE reads and lists one entry per CDR3 protein. In the table there are about 1.4 million distinct CDR3 sequences, around 59% of which are singletons. Sequencing input: blood. These receptors were taken from a man aged 18-30 years in good health. The CDR3 runs from the conserved cysteine through the conserved F or W. Fields, in order: CDR3 DNA, CDR3 protein, CDR3 length, D gene, V gene, J gene, clone size. The D gene is left open where the match is weak. Clone size is stated in some rows and not others, as once, few, many or a class when expanded.

CDR3 DNA: TGCGCCAGCAGCCAAGGGACAGGGGCGCAAAGAAACTATGGCTACACCTTC
CDR3 protein: CASSQGTGAQRNYGYTF
CDR3 length: 17
D gene: TRBD1
V gene: TRBV4-1
J gene: TRBJ1-2
clone size: .

CDR3 DNA: TGTGCCAGCAGCGATCTCAGGGGTAGCAATCAGCCCCAGCATTTT
CDR3 protein: CASSDLRGSNQPQHF
CDR3 length: 15
D gene: .
V gene: TRBV4-2
J gene: TRBJ1-5
clone size: .

CDR3 DNA: TGTGCCAGCTCCCCCTCGCGGGACTCGAACACTGAAGCTTTCTTT
CDR3 protein: CASSPSRDSNTEAFF
CDR3 length: 15
D gene: .
V gene: TRBV18
J gene: TRBJ1-1
clone size: .

CDR3 DNA: TGCAGTGCTAGAGAGCAAGGGGGCGCGGGCTATGGCTACACCTTC
CDR3 protein: CSAREQGGAGYGYTF
CDR3 length: 15
D gene: TRBD1
V gene: TRBV20-1
J gene: TRBJ1-2
clone size: .

CDR3 DNA: TGCAGTGCTAGAGATCTAGGACAGGGGGATTCACCCCTCCACTTT
CDR3 protein: CSARDLGQGDSPLHF
CDR3 length: 15
D gene: TRBD1
V gene: TRBV20-1
J gene: TRBJ1-6
clone size: few

CDR3 DNA: TGCAGCGCCGAAGGTCAGGGGGCTGACGAGCAGTACTTC
CDR3 protein: CSAEGQGADEQYF
CDR3 length: 13
D gene: TRBD1
V gene: TRBV29-1
J gene: TRBJ2-7
clone size: .

CDR3 DNA: TGTGCCAGCTACGGAGGACCTAGGGGGTACACCTTC
CDR3 protein: CASYGGPRGYTF
CDR3 length: 12
D gene: .
V gene: TRBV12-3/TRBV12-4
J gene: TRBJ1-2
clone size: .

CDR3 DNA: TGTGCCAGCAGAAGCTTATTGGGGCTAGCCACAGATACGCAGTATTTT
CDR3 protein: CASRSLLGLATDTQYF
CDR3 length: 16
D gene: .
V gene: TRBV6-1
J gene: TRBJ2-3
clone size: .

CDR3 DNA: TGCAGCGCCCCCCTTGATGGTCCCCCGGGACACGAGCAGTACTTC
CDR3 protein: CSAPLDGPPGHEQYF
CDR3 length: 15
D gene: .
V gene: TRBV29-1
J gene: TRBJ2-7
clone size: .

CDR3 DNA: TGTGCCAGCAGAGAAGTGGGAGGGAGGAATGAGCAGTTCTTC
CDR3 protein: CASREVGGRNEQFF
CDR3 length: 14
D gene: TRBD2
V gene: TRBV6-2/TRBV6-3
J gene: TRBJ2-1
clone size: .

CDR3 DNA: TGCAGCGTTCGCCCCCCCTCCTACAATGAGCAGTTCTTC
CDR3 protein: CSVRPPSYNEQFF
CDR3 length: 13
D gene: .
V gene: TRBV29-1
J gene: TRBJ2-1
clone size: .

CDR3 DNA: TGTGCCAGCAGTAACATCATGGGGACCACAGATACGCGGTATTTT
CDR3 protein: CASSNIMGTTDTRYF
CDR3 length: 15
D gene: .
V gene: TRBV6-5
J gene: TRBJ2-3
clone size: .

CDR3 DNA: TGTGCCAGCTCACCCTCGTTAGGAGAGAGCACAGATACGCAGTATTTT
CDR3 protein: CASSPSLGESTDTQYF
CDR3 length: 16
D gene: .
V gene: TRBV18
J gene: TRBJ2-3
clone size: few

CDR3 DNA: TGTGCCAGCAGTCTAGCTGACAGGGGAGAGAACACTGAAGCTTTCTTT
CDR3 protein: CASSLADRGENTEAFF
CDR3 length: 16
D gene: TRBD1
V gene: TRBV28
J gene: TRBJ1-1
clone size: .

CDR3 DNA: TGCGCCAGCAGTGAGGGTCAGGGGAACGGGATAAGCAATCAGCCCCAGCATTTT
CDR3 protein: CASSEGQGNGISNQPQHF
CDR3 length: 18
D gene: .
V gene: TRBV10-2
J gene: TRBJ1-5
clone size: few

CDR3 DNA: TGCGCCAGCAGCTCTGGTTCGGGGTGGAATGAGCAGTTCTTC
CDR3 protein: CASSSGSGWNEQFF
CDR3 length: 14
D gene: .
V gene: TRBV5-1
J gene: TRBJ2-1
clone size: .

CDR3 DNA: TGTGCCACCAGTGAATCGACAGGGACGGGAGATACGCAGTATTTT
CDR3 protein: CATSESTGTGDTQYF
CDR3 length: 15
D gene: TRBD1
V gene: TRBV24-1
J gene: TRBJ2-3
clone size: few

CDR3 DNA: TGTGCCAGCAGTTACCAGAACGGGGAGCAGTACTTC
CDR3 protein: CASSYQNGEQYF
CDR3 length: 12
D gene: .
V gene: TRBV6-6
J gene: TRBJ2-7
clone size: few

CDR3 DNA: TGTGCCAGCACCCTAGCTCAGCGGGGGACAGATACGCAGTATTTT
CDR3 protein: CASTLAQRGTDTQYF
CDR3 length: 15
D gene: TRBD2
V gene: TRBV3-1
J gene: TRBJ2-3
clone size: .

CDR3 DNA: TGTGCCAGCAGCCAAGGCGTCGGACTAGGGGAAGAGACCCAGTACTTC
CDR3 protein: CASSQGVGLGEETQYF
CDR3 length: 16
D gene: TRBD2
V gene: TRBV3-1
J gene: TRBJ2-5
clone size: .

CDR3 DNA: TGTGCCAGCAGTTCCCCGGGACTAGCGGTGGGCCAAGAGACCCAGTACTTC
CDR3 protein: CASSSPGLAVGQETQYF
CDR3 length: 17
D gene: TRBD2
V gene: TRBV6-6
J gene: TRBJ2-5
clone size: few

CDR3 DNA: TGTGCCAGCAGTTACTCCCGAGCCGCCTACGAGCAGTACTTC
CDR3 protein: CASSYSRAAYEQYF
CDR3 length: 14
D gene: .
V gene: TRBV6-2/TRBV6-3
J gene: TRBJ2-7
clone size: .

CDR3 DNA: TGCAGTGCTTCGGCCCTGACAGGGGGCCTAGATACGCAGTATTTT
CDR3 protein: CSASALTGGLDTQYF
CDR3 length: 15
D gene: TRBD1
V gene: TRBV20-1
J gene: TRBJ2-3
clone size: .

CDR3 DNA: TGCGCCAGCAGTGAGAAGTCCGGGTTAGAGACCCAGTACTTC
CDR3 protein: CASSEKSGLETQYF
CDR3 length: 14
D gene: .
V gene: TRBV10-1
J gene: TRBJ2-5
clone size: .

CDR3 DNA: TGTGCCTGGAGTGCGACTGAAAGCACAGATACGCAGTATTTT
CDR3 protein: CAWSATESTDTQYF
CDR3 length: 14
D gene: .
V gene: TRBV30
J gene: TRBJ2-3
clone size: .

CDR3 DNA: TGTGCCAGCAGCCAAGGTTTGGGACGTAGTTACCAAGAGACCCAGTACTTC
CDR3 protein: CASSQGLGRSYQETQYF
CDR3 length: 17
D gene: .
V gene: TRBV3-1
J gene: TRBJ2-5
clone size: few